This T cell receptor (beta chain) is from a study of T-cell memory formation after mild COVID-19. Study results and limitations: Shrinking CD4+ clones were chiefly CM and EM; CD8+ ones were chiefly EMRA.

This clonotype appeared a few times. Its antigen is as yet unknown. At one end, the junction sequence differs from germline, possibly due to a read error. TCRdb analysed the 5' RACE reads with MiXCR anew, one entry per CDR3 protein. Of about 160,000 distinct CDR3 sequences in the sample, roughly 28% were seen once. This receptor was taken from an adult woman who had mild COVID-19 (a few samples of this study predate the infection). Cell type and time point are not known. Material for sequencing was PBMCs or a T cell subset sorted from them (not recorded which).

CDR3 loop: CASSPLGGYEQYF. In DNA form, the CDR3 reads TGTGCTAGCAGCCCGTTAGGAGGTTACGAGCAGTACTTC. This chain connects TRBV7-7 to TRBJ2-7; perhaps TRBD2 as D (5 bases). The CDR3 consists of 13 residues. Germline V gene lookup returns CDR1 SSHAT and CDR2 FNYEAQ (reference sequence).